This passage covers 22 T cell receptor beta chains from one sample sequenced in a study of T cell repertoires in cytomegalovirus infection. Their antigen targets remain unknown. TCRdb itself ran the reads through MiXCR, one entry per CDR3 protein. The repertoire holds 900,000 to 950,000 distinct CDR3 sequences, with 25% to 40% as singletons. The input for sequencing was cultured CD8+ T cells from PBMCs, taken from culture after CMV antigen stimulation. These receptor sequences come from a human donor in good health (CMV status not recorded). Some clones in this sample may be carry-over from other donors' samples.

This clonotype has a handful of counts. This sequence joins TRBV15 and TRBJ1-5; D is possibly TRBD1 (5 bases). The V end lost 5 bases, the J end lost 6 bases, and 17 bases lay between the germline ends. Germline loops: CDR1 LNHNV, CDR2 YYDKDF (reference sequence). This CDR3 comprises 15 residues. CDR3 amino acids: CATSWGDGGIQPQHF. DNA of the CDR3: TGTGCCACCAGCTGGGGGGACGGGGGGATTCAGCCCCAGCATTTT.

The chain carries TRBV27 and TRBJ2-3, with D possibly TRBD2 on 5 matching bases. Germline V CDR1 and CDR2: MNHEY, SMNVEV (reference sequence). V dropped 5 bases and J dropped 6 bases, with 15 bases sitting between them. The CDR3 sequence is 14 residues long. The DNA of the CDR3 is TGTGCCAGCAGTATGACTACATCCGGGGATACGCAGTATTTT. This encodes CASSMTTSGDTQYF.

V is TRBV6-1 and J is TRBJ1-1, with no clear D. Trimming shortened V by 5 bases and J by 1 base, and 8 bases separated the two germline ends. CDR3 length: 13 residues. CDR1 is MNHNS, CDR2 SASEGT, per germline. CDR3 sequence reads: CASSLHRNTEAFF. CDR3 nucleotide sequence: TGTGCCAGCAGTCTACACAGGAACACTGAAGCTTTCTTT.

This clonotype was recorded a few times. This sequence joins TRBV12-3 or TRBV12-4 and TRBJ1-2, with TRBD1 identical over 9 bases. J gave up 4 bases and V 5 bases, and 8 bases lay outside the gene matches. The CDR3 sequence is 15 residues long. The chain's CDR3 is CASSRTGVVFYGYTF. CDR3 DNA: TGTGCCAGCAGTCGGACAGGGGTTGTTTTCTATGGCTACACCTTC.

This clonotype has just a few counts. CDR3 sequence (DNA): TGCGCCAGCAGCTATGACACCCCGAATGAGCAGTTCTTC. It yields the protein CASSYDTPNEQFF. The chain links TRBV5-1 to TRBJ2-1; D gene unclear. V lost 3 bases to trimming and J lost 7 bases, with 11 bases between them. CDR3 length: 13 amino acids. Germline V gene sequence: CDR1 SGHRS, CDR2 YFSETQ.

CDR3 nucleotides: TGCAGCGTTGAAGGGAGCTGGACAGGGGGTGGTAACACTGAAGCTTTCTTT. Its translation: CSVEGSWTGGGNTEAFF. The chain recombines TRBV29-1 with TRBJ1-1, with 10 bases identical to TRBD1. The CDR3 has 17 amino acids. V lost 1 base, J lost 2 bases, and 10 bases stayed unmatched. Per the germline V gene, CDR1 is SQVTM and CDR2 is ANQGSEA. Drawing the rest from reference TRBV29-1 and TRBJ1-1, the complete variable domain is SAVISQKPSRDICQRGTSLTIQCQVDSQVTMMFWYRQQPGQSLTLIATANQGSEATYESGFVIDKFPISRPNLTFSTLTVSNMSPEDSSIYLCSVEGSWTGGGNTEAFFGQGTRLTVV.

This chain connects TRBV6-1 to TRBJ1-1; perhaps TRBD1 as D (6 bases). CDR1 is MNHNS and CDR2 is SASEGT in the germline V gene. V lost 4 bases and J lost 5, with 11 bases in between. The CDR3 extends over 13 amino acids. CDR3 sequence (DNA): TGTGCCAGCAGTGGGACAGCTAAAACTGAAGCTTTCTTT. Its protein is CASSGTAKTEAFF.

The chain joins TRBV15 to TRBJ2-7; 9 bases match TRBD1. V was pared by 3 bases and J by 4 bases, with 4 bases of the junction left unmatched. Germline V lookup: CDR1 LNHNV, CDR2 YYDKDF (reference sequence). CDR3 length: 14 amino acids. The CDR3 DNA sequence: TGTGCCACCAGCAGGGGACAGGGAGGATACGAGCAGTACTTC. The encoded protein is CATSRGQGGYEQYF.

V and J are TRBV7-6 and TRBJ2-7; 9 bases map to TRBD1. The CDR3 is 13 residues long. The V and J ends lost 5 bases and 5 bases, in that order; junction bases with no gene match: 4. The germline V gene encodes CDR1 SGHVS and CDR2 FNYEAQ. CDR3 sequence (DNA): TGTGCCAGCAGCCCCCGGACAGGGGACGAGCAGTACTTC. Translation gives CASSPRTGDEQYF.

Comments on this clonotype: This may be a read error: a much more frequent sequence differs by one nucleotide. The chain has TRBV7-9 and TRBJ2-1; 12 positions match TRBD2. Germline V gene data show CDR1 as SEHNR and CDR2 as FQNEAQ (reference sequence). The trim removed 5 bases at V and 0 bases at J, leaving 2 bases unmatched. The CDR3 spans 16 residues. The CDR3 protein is CASSTSGGRSYNEQFF. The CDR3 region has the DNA TGTGCCAGCAGCACTAGCGGGGGGCGCTCCTACAATGAGCAGTTCTTC.

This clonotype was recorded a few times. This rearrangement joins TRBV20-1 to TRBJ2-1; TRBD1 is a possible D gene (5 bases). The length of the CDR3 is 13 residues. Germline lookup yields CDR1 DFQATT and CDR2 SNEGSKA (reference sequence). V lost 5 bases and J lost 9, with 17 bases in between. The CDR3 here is CSASDTLLGEQFF. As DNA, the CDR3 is TGCAGTGCTTCGGACACCCTCCTTGGTGAGCAGTTCTTC.

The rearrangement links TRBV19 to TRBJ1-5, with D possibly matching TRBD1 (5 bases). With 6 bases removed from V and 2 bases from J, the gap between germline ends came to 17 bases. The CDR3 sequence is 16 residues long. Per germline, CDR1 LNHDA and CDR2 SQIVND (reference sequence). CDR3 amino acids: CASSFRVAVGNQPQHF. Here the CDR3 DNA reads TGTGCCAGTAGCTTCAGGGTGGCGGTAGGCAATCAGCCCCAGCATTTT.

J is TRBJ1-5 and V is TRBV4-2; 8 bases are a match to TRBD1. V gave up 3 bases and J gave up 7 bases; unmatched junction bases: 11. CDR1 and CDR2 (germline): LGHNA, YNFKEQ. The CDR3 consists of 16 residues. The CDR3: CASSQRGVTGEQPQHF. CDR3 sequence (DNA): TGTGCCAGCAGCCAGAGGGGGGTGACAGGGGAACAGCCCCAGCATTTT.

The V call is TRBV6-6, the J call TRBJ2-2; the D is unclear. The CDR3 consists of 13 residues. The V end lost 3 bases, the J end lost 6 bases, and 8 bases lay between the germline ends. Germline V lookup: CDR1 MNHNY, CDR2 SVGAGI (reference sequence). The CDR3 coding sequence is TGTGCCAGCAGTTATACCCCGGCCGGGGAGCTGTTTTTT. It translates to CASSYTPAGELFF.

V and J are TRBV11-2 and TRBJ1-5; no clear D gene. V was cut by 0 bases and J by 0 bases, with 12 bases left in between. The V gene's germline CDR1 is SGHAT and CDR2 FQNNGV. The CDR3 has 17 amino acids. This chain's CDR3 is CASSLDQPRYSNQPQHF. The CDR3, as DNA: TGTGCCAGCAGCTTAGATCAGCCCAGGTATAGCAATCAGCCCCAGCATTTT.

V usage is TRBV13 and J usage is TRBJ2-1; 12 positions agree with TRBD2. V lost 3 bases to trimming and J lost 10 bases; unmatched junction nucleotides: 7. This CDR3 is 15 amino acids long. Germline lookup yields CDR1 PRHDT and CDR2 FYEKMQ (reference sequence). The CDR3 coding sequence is TGTGCCAGCAGCTTTGGACTAGCGGGGTGGGGGGAGCAGTTCTTC. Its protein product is CASSFGLAGWGEQFF.

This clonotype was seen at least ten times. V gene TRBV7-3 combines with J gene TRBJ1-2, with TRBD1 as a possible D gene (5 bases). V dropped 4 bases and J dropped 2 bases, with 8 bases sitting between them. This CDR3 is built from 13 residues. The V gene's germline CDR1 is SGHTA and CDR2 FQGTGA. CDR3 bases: TGTGCCAGCAGCTCACGACAGAACTATGGCTACACCTTC. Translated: CASSSRQNYGYTF.

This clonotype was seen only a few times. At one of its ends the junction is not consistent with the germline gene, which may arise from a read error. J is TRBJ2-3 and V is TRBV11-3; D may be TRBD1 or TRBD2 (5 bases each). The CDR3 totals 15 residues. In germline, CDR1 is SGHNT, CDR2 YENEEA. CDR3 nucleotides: TGTGCCAGCAGCTTAAGGGACGGATCCACATATACGCAGTATTTT. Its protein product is CASSLRDGSTYTQYF.

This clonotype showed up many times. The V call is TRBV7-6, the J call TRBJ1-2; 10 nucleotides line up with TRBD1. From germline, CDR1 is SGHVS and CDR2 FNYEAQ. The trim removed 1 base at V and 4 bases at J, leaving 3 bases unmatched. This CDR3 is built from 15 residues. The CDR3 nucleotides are TGTGCCAGCAGCTTAGGAGGACAGGGGGGCTATGGCTACACCTTC. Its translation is CASSLGGQGGYGYTF.

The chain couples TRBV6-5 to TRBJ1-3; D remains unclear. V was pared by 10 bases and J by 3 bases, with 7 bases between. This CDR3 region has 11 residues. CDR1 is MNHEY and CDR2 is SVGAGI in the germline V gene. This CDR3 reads CATSYGNTIYF. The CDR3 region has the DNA TGTGCCACATCGTATGGAAACACCATATATTTT.

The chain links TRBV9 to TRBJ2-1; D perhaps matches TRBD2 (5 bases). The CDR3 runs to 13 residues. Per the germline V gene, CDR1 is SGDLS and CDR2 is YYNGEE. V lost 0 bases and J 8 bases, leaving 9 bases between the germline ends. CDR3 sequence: CASSVERADEQFF. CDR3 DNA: TGTGCCAGCAGCGTAGAGAGGGCCGATGAGCAGTTCTTC. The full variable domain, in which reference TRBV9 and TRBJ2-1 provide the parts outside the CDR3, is DSGVTQTPKHLITATGQRVTLRCSPRSGDLSVYWYQQSLDQGLQFLIQYYNGEERAKGNILERFSAQQFPDLHSELNLSSLELGDSALYFCASSVERADEQFFGPGTRLTVL.

DNA of the CDR3: TGTGCCAGCAGACCCTTGGCGGGACGGAACCAAGAGACCCAGTACTTC. As protein: CASRPLAGRNQETQYF. V gene TRBV7-4 combines with J gene TRBJ2-5; perhaps TRBD2 as D (6 bases). This CDR3 is built from 16 residues. CDR1 and CDR2 (germline): SGHVT, SQSDAQ. V gave up 6 bases and J gave up 0 bases, with 17 bases separating them. The full variable domain, completed using reference TRBV7-4 and TRBJ2-5, is GAGVSQSPRYKVAKRGRDVALRCDSISGHVTLYWYRQTLGQGSEVLTYSQSDAQRDKSGRPSGRFSAERPERSVSTLKIQRTEQGDSAVYLCASRPLAGRNQETQYFGPGTRLLVL.